This is a list of T cell receptor beta chains from one sample in a study of CD8+CD57+ T cells in acquired aplastic anemia. Via MiXCR, TCRdb re-called the reads, giving one row per CDR3 protein. Of around 250,000 distinct CDR3 sequences detected, 50% to 70% appear once; the ten largest clones hold roughly 8%. Specimen: sorted CD4+, CD8+, or CD8+CD57+ T cells (not recorded which) from PBMCs. These receptors were taken from a human donor with severe aplastic anemia or a healthy control (not recorded which). The CDR3 runs from the conserved cysteine through the conserved F or W. Fields, in order: J gene, clone size, CDR3 length, D gene, V gene, CDR3 protein, CDR3 DNA. The D gene is left open where the match is weak. Size tells how often a clone was seen (once, few, many) or the class of an expanded clone, and some rows leave it out.

J: TRBJ2-1; size: .; length: 12; D: .; V: TRBV2; CDR3: CASTFEGDEQFF; DNA: TGTGCCAGCACGTTTGAAGGGGATGAGCAGTTCTTC
J: TRBJ2-1; size: .; length: 16; D: TRBD1; V: TRBV7-6; CDR3: CASSLGTGESYNEQFF; DNA: TGTGCCAGCAGCTTAGGTACAGGGGAGTCCTACAATGAGCAGTTCTTC
J: TRBJ2-3; size: .; length: 18; D: .; V: TRBV9; CDR3: CASSPEGGGTSSTDTQYF; DNA: TGTGCCAGCAGCCCAGAAGGAGGGGGGACTTCGAGCACAGATACGCAGTATTTT
J: TRBJ2-7; size: few; length: 14; D: TRBD2; V: TRBV5-1; CDR3: CASRLAGGFYEQYF; DNA: TGCGCCAGCAGACTAGCGGGAGGGTTTTACGAGCAGTACTTC
J: TRBJ1-4; size: few; length: 17; D: .; V: TRBV19; CDR3: CASSITRNRATNEKLFF; DNA: TGTGCCAGTAGTATAACCAGAAACCGTGCAACTAATGAAAAACTGTTTTTT
J: TRBJ2-6; size: .; length: 18; D: .; V: TRBV20-1; CDR3: CSAQGRYRALEGANVLTF; DNA: TGCAGTGCCCAAGGAAGATACAGGGCATTGGAGGGGGCCAACGTCCTGACTTTC
J: TRBJ1-5; size: few; length: 13; D: TRBD1; V: TRBV6-5; CDR3: CAIRDRDNQPQHF; DNA: TGTGCCATCAGGGACAGGGATAATCAGCCCCAGCATTTT
J: TRBJ2-3; size: many; length: 13; D: .; V: TRBV3-1; CDR3: CASSQFLTDTQYF; DNA: TGTGCCAGCAGCCAATTTCTTACAGATACGCAGTATTTT
J: TRBJ2-2; size: few; length: 13; D: .; V: TRBV30; CDR3: CALVWGGGRELFF; DNA: TGTGCCTTGGTCTGGGGGGGCGGTCGGGAGCTGTTTTTT
J: TRBJ2-3; size: many; length: 16; D: .; V: TRBV7-2; CDR3: CASSLRGTGGTDTQYF; DNA: TGTGCCAGCAGCTTACGAGGGACCGGGGGCACAGATACGCAGTATTTT
J: TRBJ1-1; size: .; length: 14; D: .; V: TRBV6-1; CDR3: CASQGFLGNTEAFF; DNA: TGTGCCAGCCAAGGGTTCCTCGGGAACACTGAAGCTTTCTTT
J: TRBJ2-3; size: .; length: 17; D: TRBD2; V: TRBV20-1; CDR3: CSARVFGLAAVQDTQYF; DNA: TGCAGTGCTAGGGTCTTCGGCCTAGCGGCCGTTCAAGATACGCAGTATTTT
J: TRBJ2-3; size: many; length: 17; D: TRBD2; V: TRBV12-5; CDR3: CASVHLPKAGVTDTQYF; DNA: TGTGCTAGTGTTCATCTACCCAAAGCGGGGGTTACAGATACGCAGTATTTT
J: TRBJ1-2; size: .; length: 13; D: .; V: TRBV5-1; CDR3: CASSSDNNYGYTF; DNA: TGCGCCAGCAGCTCGGACAACAACTATGGCTACACCTTC
J: TRBJ2-7; size: many; length: 13; D: .; V: TRBV5-1; CDR3: CASSSLQSYEQYF; DNA: TGCGCCAGCAGCTCACTTCAGTCCTACGAGCAGTACTTC
J: TRBJ2-7; size: .; length: 14; D: TRBD1; V: TRBV9; CDR3: CASSATGSFREQYF; DNA: TGTGCCAGCAGCGCGACAGGGTCGTTTAGGGAGCAGTACTTC
J: TRBJ2-5; size: few; length: 11; D: .; V: TRBV20-1; CDR3: CSASQRETQYF; DNA: TGCAGTGCTAGTCAACGGGAGACCCAGTACTTC
J: TRBJ2-5; size: .; length: 13; D: TRBD2; V: TRBV20-1; CDR3: CSAVSGGGETQYF; DNA: TGCAGTGCCGTTAGCGGGGGGGGGGAGACCCAGTACTTC
J: TRBJ2-1; size: .; length: 17; D: TRBD2; V: TRBV5-4; CDR3: CASSLQGLAASHHEQFF; DNA: TGTGCCAGCAGCTTGCAAGGACTAGCGGCCAGCCACCATGAGCAGTTCTTC
J: TRBJ1-4; size: .; length: 14; D: TRBD1; V: TRBV7-2; CDR3: CASSLVWTGEKLFF; DNA: TGTGCCAGCAGCTTGGTCTGGACAGGGGAAAAACTGTTTTTT
J: TRBJ2-7; size: .; length: 14; D: .; V: TRBV24-1; CDR3: CATSDLGVSYEQYF; DNA: TGTGCCACCAGTGATTTAGGGGTCTCCTACGAGCAGTACTTC
J: TRBJ1-1; size: .; length: 13; D: .; V: TRBV7-8; CDR3: CASSLEGFTEAFF; DNA: TGTGCCAGCAGCTTAGAGGGGTTTACTGAAGCTTTCTTT
J: TRBJ2-3; size: few; length: 12; D: .; V: TRBV7-9; CDR3: CASSTESYEQYF; DNA: TGTGCCAGCAGCACGGAGTCCTACGAGCAGTATTTT
J: TRBJ1-4; size: .; length: 13; D: .; V: TRBV5-6; CDR3: CASSLKTNEKLFF; DNA: TGTGCCAGCAGCTTGAAGACTAATGAAAAACTGTTTTTT
J: TRBJ1-2; size: many; length: 16; D: .; V: TRBV7-8; CDR3: CASSLALVGVSISYTF; DNA: TGTGCCAGCAGCTTAGCGCTGGTTGGGGTCTCAATAAGCTACACCTTC
J: TRBJ2-3; size: .; length: 18; D: TRBD2; V: TRBV27; CDR3: CASSIWTSGGAGTDTQYF; DNA: TGTGCCAGCAGTATATGGACTAGCGGGGGGGCGGGCACAGATACGCAGTATTTT
J: TRBJ1-4; size: few; length: 20; D: .; V: TRBV5-1; CDR3: CASSNSGGLTDTQYSEKLFF; DNA: TGCGCCAGCAGCAATAGCGGGGGGCTCACAGATACGCAGTATAGTGAAAAACTGTTTTTT
J: TRBJ2-7; size: .; length: 13; D: .; V: TRBV7-2; CDR3: CASSIDSSYEQCF; DNA: TGCGCCAGCAGTATTGACAGCTCCTACGAGCAGTGCTTC
J: TRBJ1-4; size: .; length: 13; D: .; V: TRBV2; CDR3: CASSEEVNEKLFF; DNA: TGTGCCAGCAGTGAGGAGGTTAATGAAAAACTGTTTTTT
J: TRBJ2-3; size: .; length: 18; D: TRBD1; V: TRBV9; CDR3: CASSPNPGQRESTDTQYF; DNA: TGTGCCAGCAGCCCAAACCCGGGACAGCGCGAGAGCACAGATACGCAGTATTTT
J: TRBJ1-5; size: many; length: 15; D: .; V: TRBV6-1; CDR3: CASSERMGWIQPQHF; DNA: TGTGCCAGCAGTGAGAGGATGGGGTGGATACAGCCCCAGCATTTT
J: TRBJ2-7; size: many; length: 11; D: .; V: TRBV6-1; CDR3: CASKELYEQYF; DNA: TGTGCCAGCAAGGAGCTGTACGAGCAGTACTTC
J: TRBJ2-7; size: .; length: 11; D: .; V: TRBV7-9; CDR3: CASSYTQEQYF; DNA: TGTGCCAGCAGCTATACACAGGAGCAGTACTTC
J: TRBJ1-6; size: .; length: 12; D: .; V: TRBV20-1; CDR3: CSASSDNSPLHF; DNA: TGCAGTGCTAGTTCCGATAATTCACCCCTCCACTTT
J: TRBJ2-7; size: .; length: 13; D: .; V: TRBV20-1; CDR3: CSASYRPPYEQYF; DNA: TGCAGTGCTTCCTATCGTCCGCCCTACGAGCAGTACTTC
J: TRBJ2-7; size: .; length: 12; D: .; V: TRBV10-1; CDR3: CASSRLGYEQYF; DNA: TGCGCCAGCAGTCGGTTGGGATACGAGCAGTACTTC
J: TRBJ1-2; size: once; length: 16; D: TRBD1; V: TRBV7-8; CDR3: CASSLVGRGDNYGYTF; DNA: TGTGCCAGCAGCCTCGTTGGCAGGGGGGACAACTATGGCTACACCTTC
J: TRBJ1-5; size: .; length: 15; D: .; V: TRBV19; CDR3: CASREQGYSNQPQHF; DNA: TGTGCCAGTAGGGAACAGGGATATAGCAATCAGCCCCAGCATTTT
J: TRBJ2-7; size: .; length: 16; D: .; V: TRBV20-1; CDR3: CSADRASREEPYEQYF; DNA: TGCAGTGCCGACAGAGCGAGCAGGGAAGAGCCCTACGAGCAGTACTTC
J: TRBJ1-1; size: many; length: 13; D: .; V: TRBV5-1; CDR3: CASSPGGGTEAFF; DNA: TGCGCCAGCAGCCCAGGAGGGGGGACTGAAGCTTTCTTT
J: TRBJ2-3; size: .; length: 14; D: .; V: TRBV7-2; CDR3: CASSFVRYTDTQYF; DNA: TGTGCCAGCAGCTTCGTAAGGTACACAGATACGCAGTATTTT
J: TRBJ2-5; size: few; length: 13; D: TRBD2; V: TRBV20-1; CDR3: CSAREGGQETQYF; DNA: TGCAGTGCTAGAGAGGGGGGGCAAGAGACCCAGTACTTC
J: TRBJ1-4; size: many; length: 15; D: .; V: TRBV6-5; CDR3: CASSLGLGKIEKLFF; DNA: TGTGCCAGCAGTTTAGGACTGGGAAAGATTGAAAAACTGTTTTTT
J: TRBJ1-4; size: many; length: 15; D: .; V: TRBV6-5; CDR3: CASSYSPPRAEKLFF; DNA: TGTGCCAGCAGTTACAGTCCCCCGAGGGCTGAAAAACTGTTTTTT
J: TRBJ2-3; size: many; length: 14; D: .; V: TRBV19; CDR3: CASSIAVGTDTQYF; DNA: TGTGCCAGTAGTATAGCGGTAGGCACAGATACGCAGTATTTT
J: TRBJ1-5; size: many; length: 19; D: .; V: TRBV19; CDR3: CASSPPRDKLPYSNQPQHF; DNA: TGTGCCAGTAGTCCCCCCCGGGACAAACTACCGTATAGCAATCAGCCCCAGCATTTT
J: TRBJ2-5; size: many; length: 14; D: .; V: TRBV5-5; CDR3: CASSLIRTQETQYF; DNA: TGTGCCAGCAGCTTGATCCGTACCCAAGAGACCCAGTACTTC
J: TRBJ1-5; size: few; length: 16; D: .; V: TRBV27; CDR3: CASSLEEGDSNQPQHF; DNA: TGTGCCAGCAGTTTAGAGGAGGGAGATAGCAATCAGCCCCAGCATTTT
J: TRBJ2-3; size: many; length: 10; D: TRBD2; V: TRBV10-3; CDR3: CATRGLAARF; DNA: TGTGCCACCCGAGGACTAGCTGCGCGTTTT
J: TRBJ2-5; size: many; length: 13; D: .; V: TRBV3-1; CDR3: CASSLIPRETQYF; DNA: TGTGCCAGCAGCCTAATCCCCAGGGAGACCCAGTACTTC
J: TRBJ1-6; size: many; length: 15; D: .; V: TRBV6-1; CDR3: CASSEVSSYNSPLHF; DNA: TGTGCCAGCAGTGAAGTGAGCTCCTATAATTCACCCCTCCACTTT
J: TRBJ2-2; size: few; length: 17; D: TRBD1; V: TRBV3-1; CDR3: CASSQDWQGEYTGELFF; DNA: TGTGCCAGCAGCCAAGATTGGCAGGGGGAGTACACCGGGGAGCTGTTTTTT
J: TRBJ2-1; size: many; length: 15; D: TRBD2; V: TRBV6-4; CDR3: CASSATSGGNNEQFF; DNA: TGTGCCAGCAGTGCGACTAGCGGGGGGAACAATGAGCAGTTCTTC